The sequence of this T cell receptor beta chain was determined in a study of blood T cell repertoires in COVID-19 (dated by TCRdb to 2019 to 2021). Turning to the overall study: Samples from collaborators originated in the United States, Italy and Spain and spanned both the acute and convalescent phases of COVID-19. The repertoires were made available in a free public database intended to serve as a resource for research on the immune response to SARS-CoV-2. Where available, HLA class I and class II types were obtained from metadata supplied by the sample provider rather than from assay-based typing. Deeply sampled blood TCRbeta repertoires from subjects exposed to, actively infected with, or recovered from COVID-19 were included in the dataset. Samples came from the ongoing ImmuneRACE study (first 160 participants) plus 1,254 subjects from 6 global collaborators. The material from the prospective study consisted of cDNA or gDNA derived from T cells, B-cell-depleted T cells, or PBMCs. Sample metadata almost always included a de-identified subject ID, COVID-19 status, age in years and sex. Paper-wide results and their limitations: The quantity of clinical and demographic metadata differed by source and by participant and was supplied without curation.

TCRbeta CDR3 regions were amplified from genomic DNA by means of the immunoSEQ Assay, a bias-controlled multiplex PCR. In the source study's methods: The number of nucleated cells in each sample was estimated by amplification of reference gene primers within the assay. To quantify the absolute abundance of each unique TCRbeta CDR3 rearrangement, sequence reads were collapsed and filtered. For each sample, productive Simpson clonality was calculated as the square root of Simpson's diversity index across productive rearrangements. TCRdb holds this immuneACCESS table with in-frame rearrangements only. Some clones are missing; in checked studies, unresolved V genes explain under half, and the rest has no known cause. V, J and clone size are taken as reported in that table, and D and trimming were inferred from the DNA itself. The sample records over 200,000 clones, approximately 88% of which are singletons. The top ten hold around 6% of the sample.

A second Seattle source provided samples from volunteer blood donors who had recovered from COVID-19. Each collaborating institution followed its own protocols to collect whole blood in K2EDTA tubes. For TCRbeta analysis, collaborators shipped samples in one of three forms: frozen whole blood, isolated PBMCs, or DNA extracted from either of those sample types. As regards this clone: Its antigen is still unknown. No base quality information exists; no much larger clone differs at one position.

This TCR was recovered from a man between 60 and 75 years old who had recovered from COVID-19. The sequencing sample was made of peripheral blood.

The DNA sequence is given as TGTGCCAGCAGCTTACGAGGAGATCAGCCCCAGCATTTT. Translated, it reads CASSLRGDQPQHF. The chain is assembled from TRBV11-2 and TRBJ1-5, with the D gene call left open. Including cysteine and phenylalanine, the CDR3 has 13 amino acids. The sequence is cut down to CDR3 DNA, 39 bases in frame from base 1. V is clipped by 2 bases and J by 5 bases, and the sequence between their germline boundaries is 7 bases long. According to the germline V gene, CDR1 reads SGHAT and CDR2 reads FQNNGV. Outside the CDR3, residues come from the reference TRBV11-2 and TRBJ1-5 proteins, so the full variable domain is: EAGVAQSPRYKIIEKRQSVAFWCNPISGHATLYWYQQILGQGPKLLIQFQNNGVVDDSQLPKDRFSAERLKGVDSTLKIQPAKLEDSAVYLCASSLRGDQPQHFGDGTRLSIL.